The rows below give T cell receptor beta chains drawn from one sample of a study of blood T cell repertoires in COVID-19. The assay was immunoSEQ multiplex PCR, and TCRdb's table has in-frame clones only and misses some. This sample has about 34,000 clones; approximately 85% occur once, and the top ten carry roughly a sixth. The sequenced sample consisted of peripheral blood. All receptors derive from a woman aged 55 to 70 with active COVID-19. CDR3s include the opening cysteine and the closing phenylalanine or tryptophan. The order of the fields is J gene, clone size, V gene, D gene, CDR3 protein, CDR3 DNA. A D gene is named only where the DNA matches it firmly. Size values are once, few and many counts, or a class for expanded clones, and some rows have none.

TRBJ1-5,-,TRBV6-1,-,CASSEWTDQPQHF,TGTGCCAGCAGTGAATGGACAGATCAGCCCCAGCATTTT
TRBJ2-7,-,TRBV28,TRBD1,CASSLYLTGATREQYF,TGTGCCAGCAGTTTATACTTGACAGGGGCGACTAGAGAGCAGTACTTC
TRBJ2-7,-,TRBV5-1,TRBD1,CASSLGQGGNSYEQYF,TGCGCCAGCAGCCTCGGACAGGGGGGGAACTCCTACGAGCAGTACTTC
TRBJ2-2,-,TRBV5-8,-,CASSLDGRPMSGELFF,TGTGCCAGCAGCTTGGATGGGAGGCCTATGAGCGGGGAGCTGTTTTTT
TRBJ1-5,once,TRBV10-3,-,CAISGEVDQPQHF,TGTGCCATCAGTGGAGAGGTCGACCAGCCCCAGCATTTT
TRBJ2-7,-,TRBV4-1,TRBD1,CASSSAWTGLRKYF,TGCGCCAGCAGTTCCGCCTGGACAGGTTTGAGAAAGTACTTC
TRBJ2-7,few,TRBV3-1/TRBV3-2,-,CASSQDSARQQYF,TGTGCCAGCAGCCAAGATTCGGCGAGGCAGCAGTACTTC
TRBJ1-1,-,TRBV21-1,-,CASSKGGMNTEAFF,TGTGCCAGCAGCAAGGGGGGAATGAACACTGAAGCTTTCTTT
TRBJ2-2,-,TRBV4-2,TRBD1,CASSQQPPGQGSAGELFF,TGTGCCAGCAGCCAACAACCACCGGGACAGGGATCGGCCGGGGAGCTGTTTTTT
TRBJ2-7,few,TRBV6-6,TRBD2,CASSRGGYPIYEQYF,TGTGCCAGCAGTCGGGGGGGATACCCCATCTACGAGCAGTACTTC
TRBJ1-4,-,TRBV7-2,-,CASSTGHPRHEKLFF,TGTGCCAGCAGCACCGGACACCCTCGGCATGAAAAACTGTTTTTT
TRBJ2-3,-,TRBV5-4,-,CASSSQFNTDTQYF,TGTGCCAGCAGCTCACAGTTCAACACAGATACGCAGTATTTT
TRBJ1-2,once,TRBV15,TRBD1,CATSRGGQAKGNYGYTF,TGTGCCACCAGCAGAGGGGGACAGGCGAAGGGAAACTATGGCTACACCTTC
TRBJ2-6,-,TRBV6-5,TRBD1,CASSWDRAGANVLTF,TGTGCCAGCAGTTGGGACAGGGCTGGGGCCAACGTCCTGACTTTC
TRBJ2-7,-,TRBV2,TRBD1,CASRLRQGSSYEQYF,TGTGCCAGCAGGCTTAGACAGGGAAGCTCCTACGAGCAGTACTTC
TRBJ1-2,-,TRBV5-1,-,CASSLDRVNNYGYTF,TGCGCCAGCAGCTTGGACAGGGTCAATAACTATGGCTACACCTTC
TRBJ2-1,-,TRBV2,-,CASRADTSSGNEQFF,TGTGCCAGCAGGGCGGACACTAGCTCCGGCAATGAGCAGTTCTTC
TRBJ1-2,-,TRBV28,TRBD1,CASSIGQGRGYTF,TGTGCCAGCAGTATTGGACAGGGGCGAGGCTACACCTTC
TRBJ2-2,-,TRBV4-1,TRBD2,CASSPTSGSTGELFF,TGCGCCAGCAGCCCTACTAGCGGGAGCACCGGGGAGCTGTTTTTT
TRBJ2-5,-,TRBV7-2,TRBD2,CASSPAGGGVQETQYF,TGTGCCAGCAGTCCCGCCGGCGGGGGAGTCCAAGAGACCCAGTACTTC
TRBJ2-2,-,TRBV6-5,TRBD2,CASGAGGPTGELFF,TGTGCCAGCGGAGCGGGAGGGCCGACCGGGGAGCTGTTTTTT
TRBJ1-4,once,TRBV18,-,CASSPSGGLVTNEKLFF,TGTGCCAGCTCACCGTCGGGGGGTCTCGTCACTAATGAAAAACTGTTTTTT
TRBJ2-7,once,TRBV2,TRBD1,CASARQGVYEQYF,TGTGCCAGTGCTAGACAGGGGGTCTACGAGCAGTACTTC
TRBJ1-4,-,TRBV5-1,-,CASSQDSFGNLGSEF,TGCGCCAGCAGCCAAGACAGTTTTGGGAATTTGGGTTCCGAATTT
TRBJ1-1,-,TRBV28,-,CATLLRRDTEAFF,TGTGCCACCTTGCTTCGGAGGGACACTGAAGCTTTCTTT
TRBJ1-2,-,TRBV3-1/TRBV3-2,TRBD1,CASSQSRTGVRYGYTF,TGTGCCAGCAGCCAAAGCCGGACAGGGGTGAGGTATGGCTACACCTTC
TRBJ2-1,once,TRBV7-9,TRBD2,CASSPGGGGRLTYNEQFF,TGTGCCAGCAGCCCGGGGGGAGGCGGGAGGCTAACCTACAATGAGCAGTTCTTC
TRBJ1-4,-,TRBV7-3,TRBD1,CASSRTGTVDEKLFF,TGTGCCAGCAGCCGGACCGGGACAGTGGATGAAAAACTGTTTTTT